The 4 T cell receptor beta chains in this list originate from one sample, sequenced in a study of CXCR3-negative and CXCR3-positive naive CD8 T cells. General study results and limits: Naive CXCR3-positive cells had TRB CDR3s more hydrophobic than those of CXCR3-negative naive cells.

The antigens of these receptors remain unknown. Carrying UMI labels, the TRB cDNA libraries were prepared through 5' RACE. TCRdb reprocessed the 5' RACE reads and stores each CDR3 protein as one record, lacking DNA. The listing records 100,000 to 150,000 distinct CDR3 sequences. The specimen sequenced was naive CXCR3+ CD8+ T cells from blood. The subset is: CD45RO-CCR7+CD27+CD95- naive CD8+ T cells expressing CXCR3 (TNR3+). These TCRs come from a human donor in good health. Some clones in this sample may be carry-over from other donors' samples.

The genes are TRBV7-3 and TRBJ2-1; TCRdb indicates TRBD1, and absent DNA this call remains unverified. From germline, CDR1 is SGHTA and CDR2 FQGTGA. This CDR3 contains 15 residues. The CDR3 here is CASSSGTGGYNEQFF. Based on the CDR3 plus reference TRBV7-3 and TRBJ2-1, the full variable domain is GAGVSQTPSNKVTEKGKYVELRCDPISGHTALYWYRQSLGQGPEFLIYFQGTGAADDSGLPNDRFFAVRPEGSVSTLKIQRTERGDSAVYLCASSSGTGGYNEQFFGPGTRLTVL.

CDR3 residues: CSVAGFEDTQYF. This chain connects TRBV29-1 to TRBJ2-3. Germline CDR1 reads SQVTM; CDR2 reads ANQGSEA. CDR3 size: 12 residues.

V usage is TRBV3-1 and J usage is TRBJ2-7; as DNA is missing, the TRBD1 call by TCRdb cannot be tested. This CDR3 contains 16 residues. The germline CDR1 and CDR2 sequences are LGHDT and YNNKEL (reference sequence). The CDR3 is CASSQDRWGQSYEQYF.

The chain has TRBV30 and TRBJ2-3. From germline, CDR1 is GTSNPN and CDR2 SVGIG (reference sequence). The CDR3 has 15 amino acids. The CDR3 here is CAWSVFRTSTDTQYF.